The 32 T cell receptor beta chains reported below all come from one sample, sequenced in a study of blood T cell repertoires in COVID-19. The method was immunoSEQ multiplex PCR; TCRdb's version includes in-frame clones alone and lacks a portion of them. The sample lists roughly 180,000 clones, under 85% occurring once. Material for sequencing was peripheral blood. These receptors were collected from a man aged 60 to 75 with active or convalescent COVID-19.

The rearrangement uses TRBV28 and TRBJ2-7, with 10 bases identical to TRBD2. Germline V gene sequence: CDR1 MDHEN, CDR2 SYDVKM. This CDR3 region has 14 residues. J gave up 3 bases and V 8 bases, and 7 bases lay outside the gene matches. CDR3 sequence (DNA): TGTGCCAGCGAGCCTAGCGGGAGAGTCTACGAGCAGTACTTC. It translates to CASEPSGRVYEQYF.

The rearrangement joins TRBV24-1 to TRBJ2-1; 7 nucleotides line up with TRBD1. The ends lost 9 bases at V and 4 bases at J; junction bases unmatched: 2. The CDR3 covers 12 residues. The germline gives CDR1 KGHDR, CDR2 SFDVKD. CDR3 sequence (DNA): TGTGCCACCGGGGGACAGTACAATGAGCAGTTCTTC. It translates to CATGGQYNEQFF.

The table lists this clone with a count of one. The chain employs TRBV19 and TRBJ2-6, with D possibly being TRBD1 (5 bases). CDR1 is LNHDA and CDR2 is SQIVND in the germline V gene (reference sequence). The length of the CDR3 is 16 residues. V dropped 7 bases and J dropped 0 bases, with 13 bases sitting between them. This CDR3 is CASKQGRASGANVLTF. CDR3 coding DNA: TGTGCCAGTAAGCAGGGTAGGGCCTCTGGGGCCAACGTCCTGACTTTC.

This chain links TRBV9 with TRBJ2-3, with TRBD2 identical over 12 bases. Per the germline V gene, CDR1 is SGDLS and CDR2 is YYNGEE. The CDR3 loop spans 15 amino acids. J gave up 2 bases and V 3 bases, and 1 base lay outside the gene matches. Here the CDR3 reads CASSASGRATDTQYF. The CDR3 nucleotides read TGTGCCAGCAGCGCTAGCGGGAGGGCCACAGATACGCAGTATTTT.

The J gene is TRBJ2-1, the V gene TRBV4-2; TRBD2 matches 8 bases. Losses at the gene ends were 2 bases for V and 7 bases for J; bases not matched to a gene: 7. CDR1 and CDR2 from the germline V gene are LGHNA and YNFKEQ. The CDR3 consists of 15 residues. CDR3 residues: CASSQRLAGSNEQFF. CDR3 DNA: TGTGCCAGCAGCCAACGTCTAGCGGGTTCTAATGAGCAGTTCTTC.

The chain joins TRBV7-3 to TRBJ1-1; 8 nucleotides agree with TRBD1. Germline V CDR1 and CDR2: SGHTA, FQGTGA. J was trimmed by 8 bases and V by 5 bases; bases with no gene match: 7. This CDR3 has 13 residues. The CDR3 nucleotides read TGTGCCAGCAGCCCAGACAGGGGCATGGAAGCTTTCTTT. Encoded protein: CASSPDRGMEAFF.

The gene calls are TRBV6-5 and TRBJ1-1; a weak D match, TRBD1 (6 bases). This CDR3 comprises 13 residues. Germline V gene data show CDR1 as MNHEY and CDR2 as SVGAGI. Trimming pared 6 bases from V and 5 bases from J, leaving 13 bases between. The CDR3 region has the DNA TGTGCCAGCAGCATACAGGGAAGGACTGAAGCTTTCTTT. This gives the protein CASSIQGRTEAFF.

The chain recombines TRBV7-2 with TRBJ1-4; D uncertain. Germline V gives CDR1 SGHTA, CDR2 FQGNSA. The CDR3 has 13 amino acids. V dropped 3 bases and J dropped 6 bases, with 8 bases sitting between them. The CDR3 region is CASSFSRDEKLFF. The DNA of the CDR3 is TGTGCCAGCAGCTTCTCGAGGGATGAAAAACTGTTTTTT.

The sample holds a few counts of this clone. J is TRBJ1-1 and V is TRBV10-3; TRBD1 is a possible D gene (5 bases). Trimming left V 0 bases short and J 4 bases short, with 12 bases between. Germline CDR1 ENHRY, CDR2 SYGVKD. The CDR3 extends over 15 amino acids. The CDR3 nucleotides are TGTGCCATCAGTGAGTCTCCAGGGAGGGGCACTGAAGCTTTCTTT. It codes for CAISESPGRGTEAFF.

The chain recombines TRBV9 with TRBJ1-1, with 8 bases aligning to TRBD1. CDR3 length: 18 amino acids. The V and J ends lost 3 bases and 0 bases, in that order; junction bases with no gene match: 13. The germline V gene encodes CDR1 SGDLS and CDR2 YYNGEE. CDR3 loop: CASSAGTGRGLMNTEAFF. DNA for the CDR3: TGTGCCAGCAGCGCGGGGACAGGACGGGGACTCATGAACACTGAAGCTTTCTTT.

The chain is built from TRBV3-1 (or the pseudogene TRBV3-2) and TRBJ2-7; a possible D gene is TRBD2 (6 bases). Germline V CDR1 and CDR2: LGHDT, YNNKEL (reference sequence). V lost 7 bases and J 6 bases, leaving 16 bases between the germline ends. The CDR3 consists of 13 residues. CDR3 residues: CASTSQRLGEQYF. In DNA form, the CDR3 reads TGTGCCAGCACCAGCCAGAGACTAGGCGAGCAGTACTTC.

This chain connects TRBV25-1 to TRBJ1-3; a possible D gene is TRBD1 (6 bases). The V end lost 3 bases, the J end lost 1 base, and 10 bases lay between the germline ends. Germline V gene lookup returns CDR1 MGHDK and CDR2 SYGVNS. The CDR3 runs to 15 residues. This CDR3 reads CASSDFRGSGNTIYF. The CDR3 bases are TGTGCCAGCAGTGACTTCAGGGGTTCTGGAAACACCATATATTTT. The variable domain in full, with the rest retrieved from reference TRBV25-1 and TRBJ1-3, is EADIYQTPRYLVIGTGKKITLECSQTMGHDKMYWYQQDPGMELHLIHYSYGVNSTEKGDLSSESTVSRIRTEHFPLTLESARPSHTSQYLCASSDFRGSGNTIYFGEGSWLTVV.

V is TRBV5-4 and J is TRBJ2-1; D is possibly TRBD1 (6 bases). The germline V gene encodes CDR1 SGHNT and CDR2 YYREEE (reference sequence). This CDR3 has 16 amino acids. The ends were cut back, 0 bases at V and 4 bases at J, with 14 bases in the middle. CDR3 protein: CASSLAKGDGYNEQFF. DNA for the CDR3: TGTGCCAGCAGCTTGGCGAAGGGGGACGGGTACAATGAGCAGTTCTTC.

This clone was seen a single time. The chain links TRBV28 to TRBJ2-7; D is undetermined. This CDR3 is 12 amino acids long. Deletions cut 4 bases from V and 7 bases from J, with 11 bases between. CDR1 and CDR2 (germline): MDHEN, SYDVKM. CDR3 residues: CASSSTVREQYF. Here the CDR3 DNA reads TGTGCCAGCAGTTCGACGGTGAGGGAGCAGTACTTC.

The V call is TRBV5-3, the J call TRBJ2-7, with D perhaps TRBD2 (5 bases). TRBV5-3 is noted as an ORF with a role that remains uncertain. Trimming shortened V by 5 bases and J by 3 bases, and 15 bases separated the two germline ends. The CDR3 loop spans 14 amino acids. CDR3 nucleotides: TGTGCCAGAAGATTTCGACCCCGGGACTACGAGCAGTACTTC. Translation gives CARRFRPRDYEQYF.

The table lists this clone with a count of one. The V call is TRBV10-2, the J call TRBJ1-6; D is unresolved. The CDR3 has 13 residues. Trimming shortened V by 5 bases and J by 5 bases, and 7 bases separated the two germline ends. From germline, CDR1 is WSHSY and CDR2 SAAADI. In nucleotides, the CDR3 is TGCGCCAGCAGTAGAGGAGATAATTCACCCCTCCACTTT. This translates into CASSRGDNSPLHF.

The rearrangement uses TRBV29-1 and TRBJ2-1; 7 nucleotides line up with TRBD2. This CDR3 is 14 amino acids long. Losses at the gene ends were 6 bases for V and 0 bases for J; bases not matched to a gene: 5. CDR1 is SQVTM, CDR2 ANQGSEA, per germline. The DNA for the CDR3 is TGCAGCGTCCCCGGACTAGGCTCCTACAATGAGCAGTTCTTC. Its protein is CSVPGLGSYNEQFF.

The rearrangement uses TRBV11-2 and TRBJ2-3; D is ambiguous. Looked up from germline, CDR1 is SGHAT and CDR2 is FQNNGV. CDR3 length: 12 amino acids. V was trimmed by 5 bases and J by 2 bases, leaving 5 bases between them. Here the CDR3 DNA reads TGTGCCAGCAGCCACTACACAGATACGCAGTATTTT. It translates to CASSHYTDTQYF.

The gene calls are TRBV27 and TRBJ1-2, with a possible D match to TRBD1 (5 bases). The CDR3 is made up of 14 amino acids. CDR1 MNHEY and CDR2 SMNVEV come from the germline V gene (reference sequence). The V end was cut by 2 bases, the J end by 3 bases, with 10 bases between. CDR3 coding DNA: TGTGCCAGCAGTTTAGCCGGGGGTTACTATGGCTACACCTTC. Translating it yields CASSLAGGYYGYTF.

This chain joins TRBV6-5 and TRBJ2-7; tentative D call: TRBD1 (5 bases). This CDR3 has 14 amino acids. CDR1 and CDR2 (germline): MNHEY, SVGAGI. The V and J ends lost 2 bases and 0 bases respectively, with 8 bases between them. CDR3 DNA: TGTGCCAGCAGTTACGAAAGGGGCTCCTACGAGCAGTACTTC. Translating gives CASSYERGSYEQYF.

The gene calls are TRBV24-1 and TRBJ2-1; TRBD1 might be the D (6 bases). CDR1 is KGHDR and CDR2 is SFDVKD in the germline V gene. This CDR3 contains 16 residues. The V and J ends lost 1 base and 7 bases respectively, with 16 bases between them. Written as DNA, the CDR3 is TGTGCCACCAGTGATTTTGCAGGGGTCGGTTCTAATGAGCAGTTCTTC. Translating gives CATSDFAGVGSNEQFF.

This sequence joins TRBV5-1 and TRBJ1-1, with D possibly TRBD1 on 5 matching bases. Germline-derived CDR1 and CDR2 are SGHRS and YFSETQ. The V and J ends lost 2 bases and 0 bases respectively, with 8 bases between them. This CDR3 is 14 amino acids long. The CDR3 nucleotides are TGCGCCAGCAGCTTAAAGGGGATGAACACTGAAGCTTTCTTT. Protein: CASSLKGMNTEAFF.

V usage is TRBV9 and J usage is TRBJ2-2; weak D call: TRBD1 (5 bases). This CDR3 contains 15 residues. The V end was cut by 0 bases, the J end by 3 bases, with 9 bases between. CDR1 is SGDLS, CDR2 YYNGEE, per germline. CDR3 protein: CASSVADTYTGELFF. The CDR3 nucleotides read TGTGCCAGCAGCGTAGCGGACACCTACACCGGGGAGCTGTTTTTT.

The chain recombines TRBV12-3 or TRBV12-4 with TRBJ2-5; D unclear. Trimming took off 8 bases at V and 5 bases at J, with 12 bases between the two ends. This CDR3 is 12 amino acids long. The CDR3 DNA reads TGTGCCAGCGATAGGAGTGGGGAGACCCAGTACTTC. Translated: CASDRSGETQYF.

This clone was counted only a few times. CDR3 DNA sequence: TGTGCCAGCAGCCTACGCGGAGAGTACAATGAGCAGTTCTTC. Protein product: CASSLRGEYNEQFF. This sequence joins TRBV6-5 and TRBJ2-1; no firm D call. Germline assignment: CDR1 MNHEY and CDR2 SVGAGI. The length of the CDR3 is 14 residues. V lost 6 bases to trimming and J lost 4 bases, with 13 bases between them.

The table lists this clone with a count of one. The rearrangement uses TRBV19 and TRBJ2-1; 14 positions agree with TRBD2. The CDR3 has 18 residues. CDR1 and CDR2 from the germline V gene are LNHDA and SQIVND (reference sequence). The junction had 5 bases not matched to a gene; V was cut back by 4 bases and J by 0 bases. DNA for the CDR3: TGTGCCAGTAGTAGGGGACTAGCGGGAGTCAGCTCCTACAATGAGCAGTTCTTC. Its protein is CASSRGLAGVSSYNEQFF. Combining the CDR3 with reference TRBV19 and TRBJ2-1 gives the whole variable domain DGGITQSPKYLFRKEGQNVTLSCEQNLNHDAMYWYRQDPGQGLRLIYYSQIVNDFQKGDIAEGYSVSREKKESFPLTVTSAQKNPTAFYLCASSRGLAGVSSYNEQFFGPGTRLTVL.

The rearrangement joins TRBV30 to TRBJ1-1; tentative D call: TRBD1 (5 bases). CDR3 length equals 16 residues. Per germline, CDR1 GTSNPN and CDR2 SVGIG (reference sequence). Trimming cost V 3 bases and J 0 bases, with 17 bases left between them. The CDR3 here is CAWRPRGGDLNTEAFF. The CDR3 DNA reads TGTGCCTGGAGGCCGCGGGGTGGGGACTTGAACACTGAAGCTTTCTTT.

The chain combines TRBV12-3 or TRBV12-4 with TRBJ1-6; no clear D gene. This CDR3 region has 13 residues. Trimming removed 6 bases from V and 6 bases from J, with 9 bases in between. In DNA, the CDR3 is TGTGCCAGCAGCGCGAAGTCTAATTCACCCCTCCACTTT. It yields the protein CASSAKSNSPLHF.

This clone was detected only a few times. The V and J genes are TRBV3-1 (or the pseudogene TRBV3-2) and TRBJ1-1; D call uncertain. Trimming shortened V by 4 bases and J by 1 base, and 7 bases separated the two germline ends. The CDR3 has 13 amino acids. Germline CDR1 and CDR2: LGHDT and YNNKEL (reference sequence). The CDR3 DNA reads as TGTGCCAGCAGCCCCCTCCGGAACACTGAAGCTTTCTTT. Its translation is CASSPLRNTEAFF.

The V and J genes are TRBV7-9 and TRBJ2-7, with 8 bases matching TRBD1. The CDR3 consists of 15 residues. CDR1 and CDR2 (germline): SEHNR, FQNEAQ (reference sequence). V gave up 6 bases and J gave up 4 bases; unmatched junction bases: 11. The CDR3 region is CASSPGAGGLYEQYF. The CDR3 DNA is TGTGCCAGCAGTCCCGGGGCAGGGGGCTTATACGAGCAGTACTTC.

V is TRBV28 and J is TRBJ1-4, with TRBD1 identical over 9 bases. The CDR3 contains 15 residues. Germline V gene sequence: CDR1 MDHEN, CDR2 SYDVKM. The V and J ends lost 6 bases and 3 bases, in that order; junction bases with no gene match: 5. The CDR3: CASRGTGRPNEKLFF. DNA for the CDR3: TGTGCCAGCAGGGGGACAGGGCGACCTAATGAAAAACTGTTTTTT.

The chain is built from TRBV7-9 and TRBJ2-7; tentative D call: TRBD1 (5 bases). Trimming left V 5 bases short and J 2 bases short, with 10 bases between. In germline, CDR1 is SEHNR, CDR2 FQNEAQ (reference sequence). This CDR3 region has 13 residues. CDR3 amino acids: CASSADTTYEQYF. In nucleotides, the CDR3 is TGTGCCAGCAGCGCGGACACCACCTACGAGCAGTACTTC.